The 28 T cell receptor beta chains listed next were all sequenced from one sample in a study of blood T cell repertoires in COVID-19. Libraries were prepared by immunoSEQ multiplex PCR; TCRdb keeps only in-frame clonotypes and omits some of them. The table records fewer than 180,000 clones, approximately 88% of them present only once. The material sequenced was peripheral blood. Every receptor here comes from a man between 70 and 80 years old with acute or convalescent COVID-19.

The genes are TRBV3-1 (or the pseudogene TRBV3-2) and TRBJ1-1; possible D gene TRBD1, 6 bases. This CDR3 spans 14 amino acids. Deletions cut 11 bases from V and 1 base from J, with 17 bases between. The V gene's germline CDR1 is LGHDT and CDR2 YNNKEL (reference sequence). The CDR3 sequence: CASKRGAENTEAFF. Here the CDR3 DNA reads TGTGCCTCCAAACGGGGGGCGGAGAACACTGAAGCTTTCTTT.

The V call is TRBV5-8, the J call TRBJ1-1; 7 nucleotides match TRBD1. This CDR3 contains 14 residues. Losses at the gene ends were 3 bases for V and 2 bases for J; bases not matched to a gene: 4. Germline CDR1 is SGHTS and CDR2 is YDEGEE. CDR3 loop: CASSWGQNNTEAFF. DNA for the CDR3: TGTGCCAGCAGCTGGGGACAGAACAACACTGAAGCTTTCTTT.

The chain combines TRBV4-1 with TRBJ2-5, with 10 bases that match TRBD2. Germline loops: CDR1 MGHRA, CDR2 YSYEKL. V shed 1 base and J 10 bases; nucleotides not matched to a gene: 12. This CDR3 has 16 residues. The CDR3 is CASSQANRTSGRGQYF. The CDR3, as DNA: TGCGCCAGCAGCCAAGCTAATAGGACTAGCGGAAGGGGCCAGTACTTC.

This clone was found once. The chain recombines TRBV29-1 with TRBJ2-3; 12 positions agree with TRBD1. This CDR3 region has 15 residues. Germline CDR1 reads SQVTM; CDR2 reads ANQGSEA. With V trimmed by 4 bases and J by 4 bases, 6 bases remained unmatched. This CDR3 is CSVVWDRGLADTQYF. CDR3 in DNA: TGCAGCGTTGTATGGGACAGGGGGCTGGCAGATACGCAGTATTTT.

The CDR3 reads CSAGGLGGYTF. The CDR3 DNA is TGCAGCGCGGGAGGACTAGGAGGCTACACCTTC. The chain links TRBV29-1 to TRBJ1-2; D uncertain. The CDR3 sequence is 11 residues long. Germline V CDR1 and CDR2: SQVTM, ANQGSEA. V was trimmed by 7 bases and J by 8 bases, leaving 14 bases between them.

The gene calls are TRBV5-5 and TRBJ2-3, with a tentative D call TRBD1 (5 bases). Trimming cost V 0 bases and J 2 bases, with 13 bases left between them. CDR1 SGHKS and CDR2 YYEKEE come from the germline V gene (reference sequence). The CDR3 consists of 16 residues. Here the CDR3 DNA reads TGTGCCAGCAGCTTGGTATCGGCAGGGATCACAGATACGCAGTATTTT. Protein product: CASSLVSAGITDTQYF.

This sequence joins TRBV5-1 and TRBJ2-7, with TRBD1 matching 9 bases. Looked up from germline, CDR1 is SGHRS and CDR2 is YFSETQ. This CDR3 region has 14 residues. J was trimmed by 5 bases and V by 0 bases; bases with no gene match: 3. The CDR3 bases are TGCGCCAGCAGCTTGGACAGGGGGCGCGACGAGCAGTACTTC. This codes for CASSLDRGRDEQYF.

This rearrangement joins TRBV28 to TRBJ2-1, with 12 bases identical to TRBD2. Germline values: CDR1 MDHEN, CDR2 SYDVKM. The CDR3 spans 14 residues. The junction had 5 bases not matched to a gene; V was cut back by 4 bases and J by 10 bases. The CDR3 sequence: CASSSTGLAGEQFF. The DNA of the CDR3 is TGTGCCAGCAGTTCAACCGGACTAGCGGGAGAGCAGTTCTTC.

J is TRBJ2-7 and V is TRBV5-1; 8 positions match TRBD2. The CDR3 is made up of 16 amino acids. The V gene's germline CDR1 is SGHRS and CDR2 YFSETQ. With V trimmed by 3 bases and J by 2 bases, 10 bases remained unmatched. The CDR3 coding sequence is TGCGCCAGCAGCTCCTGGGGAGCAGCGGGGGCCTACGAGCAGTACTTC. It specifies CASSSWGAAGAYEQYF.

The chain is built from TRBV7-3 and TRBJ2-2; D is possibly TRBD2 (6 bases). CDR1 is SGHTA, CDR2 FQGTGA, per germline. The length of the CDR3 is 16 residues. V dropped 5 bases and J dropped 7 bases, with 20 bases sitting between them. CDR3 DNA sequence: TGTGCCAGCAGCCCCCCCGGAGCCGGGGGAGGCGGGGAGCTGTTTTTT. It yields the protein CASSPPGAGGGGELFF.

This clone has only a few counts. V usage is TRBV28 and J usage is TRBJ1-5, with 8 bases fitting TRBD1. The CDR3 consists of 14 residues. V lost 4 bases and J lost 4; bases outside the gene matches: 3. CDR1 MDHEN and CDR2 SYDVKM come from the germline V gene. CDR3 sequence: CASSWDRINQPQHF. In DNA form, the CDR3 reads TGTGCCAGCAGTTGGGACAGGATTAATCAGCCCCAGCATTTT.

The rearrangement links TRBV11-2 to TRBJ1-5; D ambiguous. Per the germline V gene, CDR1 is SGHAT and CDR2 is FQNNGV. The CDR3 contains 14 residues. V was cut by 0 bases and J by 6 bases, with 9 bases left in between. CDR3 sequence (DNA): TGTGCCAGCAGCTTAGATGGAGGGCGTCAGCCCCAGCATTTT. Translation gives CASSLDGGRQPQHF.

The V call is TRBV28, the J call TRBJ2-7, with TRBD2 matching over 8 bases. The CDR3 length is 17 residues. Germline-derived CDR1 and CDR2 are MDHEN and SYDVKM. J gave up 3 bases and V 0 bases, and 10 bases lay outside the gene matches. CDR3 DNA sequence: TGTGCCAGCAGTTTATGGGCCCGGAGTAGCGGGAACTACGAGCAGTACTTC. It encodes CASSLWARSSGNYEQYF. The full variable domain, with the rest looked up from reference TRBV28 and TRBJ2-7, is DVKVTQSSRYLVKRTGEKVFLECVQDMDHENMFWYRQDPGLGLRLIYFSYDVKMKEKGDIPEGYSVSREKKERFSLILESASTNQTSMYLCASSLWARSSGNYEQYFGPGTRLTVT.

The rearrangement links TRBV23-1 to TRBJ2-1, with 9 positions matching TRBD1. TRBV23-1 carries the ORF label, with uncertain function. The CDR3 has 13 amino acids. The V segment lost 10 bases and the J segment 12 bases; nucleotides outside the gene matches: 13. The CDR3 here is CATKTGGNVGQFF. CDR3 DNA: TGCGCCACCAAGACAGGGGGGAATGTTGGGCAGTTCTTC.

The rearrangement joins TRBV25-1 to TRBJ1-6, with 7 bases that match TRBD1. The CDR3 runs to 12 residues. Germline loops: CDR1 MGHDK, CDR2 SYGVNS. This chain's CDR3 is CARQGQNSPLHF. The CDR3 DNA reads as TGTGCAAGACAGGGTCAGAATTCACCCCTCCACTTT. Based on the CDR3 plus reference TRBV25-1 and TRBJ1-6, the full variable domain is EADIYQTPRYLVIGTGKKITLECSQTMGHDKMYWYQQDPGMELHLIHYSYGVNSTEKGDLSSESTVSRIRTEHFPLTLESARPSHTSQYLCARQGQNSPLHFGNGTRLTVT.

This chain uses TRBV5-4 with TRBJ1-1, with D unresolved. The germline gives CDR1 SGHNT, CDR2 YYREEE (reference sequence). V was trimmed by 3 bases and J by 1 base, leaving 10 bases between them. The CDR3 extends over 14 amino acids. The CDR3 loop reads CASSSSVRNTEAFF. The CDR3, as DNA: TGTGCCAGCAGCTCCTCGGTGAGGAACACTGAAGCTTTCTTT. Drawing the rest from reference TRBV5-4 and TRBJ1-1, the complete variable domain is ETGVTQSPTHLIKTRGQQVTLRCSSQSGHNTVSWYQQALGQGPQFIFQYYREEENGRGNFPPRFSGLQFPNYSSELNVNALELDDSALYLCASSSSVRNTEAFFGQGTRLTVV.

The rearrangement uses TRBV7-2 and TRBJ2-3, with TRBD2 matching over 7 bases. CDR1 and CDR2 from the germline V gene are SGHTA and FQGNSA. The CDR3 extends over 15 amino acids. The V and J ends lost 3 bases and 9 bases, in that order; junction bases with no gene match: 12. The CDR3 region has the DNA TGTGCCAGCAGCTTTACTAGCGCCGCTTATGTGACGCAGTATTTT. Its protein is CASSFTSAAYVTQYF.

The V call is TRBV3-1 (or the pseudogene TRBV3-2), the J call TRBJ1-2; TRBD1 agrees at 12 bases. The J segment lost 7 bases and the V segment lost 2 bases, leaving 5 bases of the junction unmatched. The CDR3 totals 15 residues. Germline values: CDR1 LGHDT, CDR2 YNNKEL (reference sequence). The CDR3 here is CASSQSGQGARGYTF. The CDR3, as DNA: TGTGCCAGCAGCCAATCGGGACAGGGGGCGCGTGGCTACACCTTC.

DNA for the CDR3: TGTGCCTGTGGACAGGGGGCTGGTGGCTACACCTTC. Translation gives CACGQGAGGYTF. The genes are TRBV30 and TRBJ1-2; 11 nucleotides align to TRBD1. Germline V gene lookup returns CDR1 GTSNPN and CDR2 SVGIG (reference sequence). The CDR3 has 12 amino acids. J lost 7 bases, V lost 6 bases, and 4 bases had no gene match.

This clone was found a few times. The chain uses TRBV10-3 and TRBJ1-1; 7 bases match TRBD1. The CDR3 has 15 residues. The junction had 12 bases not matched to a gene; V was cut back by 11 bases and J by 0 bases. Germline V gene data show CDR1 as ENHRY and CDR2 as SYGVKD. DNA for the CDR3: TGTGCCTCCCTAAGGGACAGCGACATGAACACTGAAGCTTTCTTT. This sequence encodes CASLRDSDMNTEAFF.

The gene calls are TRBV25-1 and TRBJ2-2, with D tentatively TRBD1 (6 bases). This CDR3 has 16 amino acids. Germline CDR1 is MGHDK and CDR2 is SYGVNS. V lost 2 bases to trimming and J lost 4 bases, with 14 bases between them. The CDR3 region is CASSEGGGWGTGELFF. In DNA, the CDR3 is TGTGCCAGCAGTGAAGGGGGCGGATGGGGCACCGGGGAGCTGTTTTTT.

The chain links TRBV5-1 to TRBJ1-6; maybe TRBD1 (6 bases). The CDR3 covers 14 residues. Trimming cost V 7 bases and J 5 bases, with 13 bases left between them. The V gene's germline CDR1 is SGHRS and CDR2 YFSETQ. This chain's CDR3 is CASGMGANNSPLHF. CDR3 DNA sequence: TGCGCCAGCGGCATGGGGGCCAATAATTCACCCCTCCACTTT. The full variable domain, completed using reference TRBV5-1 and TRBJ1-6, is KAGVTQTPRYLIKTRGQQVTLSCSPISGHRSVSWYQQTPGQGLQFLFEYFSETQRNKGNFPGRFSGRQFSNSRSEMNVSTLELGDSALYLCASGMGANNSPLHFGNGTRLTVT.

This clone was found a few times. CDR3 amino acids: CASNGGSETQYF. CDR3 coding DNA: TGTGCCAGCAACGGGGGATCAGAGACCCAGTACTTC. The chain employs TRBV6-5 and TRBJ2-5, with a tentative D call TRBD2 (6 bases). CDR1 and CDR2 from the germline V gene are MNHEY and SVGAGI. CDR3 length: 12 amino acids. Trimming shortened V by 7 bases and J by 4 bases, and 10 bases separated the two germline ends.

The rearrangement links TRBV5-1 to TRBJ2-7; 7 bases match TRBD2. Trimming at V came to 4 bases and at J to 3 bases, leaving 13 bases not matched to a gene. This CDR3 has 16 residues. CDR1 is SGHRS, CDR2 YFSETQ, per germline. The CDR3 DNA reads as TGCGCCAGCAGCCCCGGTTCGGGGGGAGTGTTCTACGAGCAGTACTTC. Amino acids: CASSPGSGGVFYEQYF.

This clone was found once. The chain carries TRBV18 and TRBJ2-7, with D perhaps TRBD1 (5 bases). The V end was cut by 3 bases, the J end by 3 bases, with 6 bases between. CDR1 is KGHSH, CDR2 LQKENI, per germline. The CDR3 is 12 residues long. CDR3 coding DNA: TGTGCCAGCTCACCGGACAACTACGAGCAGTACTTC. Its translation is CASSPDNYEQYF.

The chain uses TRBV20-1 and TRBJ2-1; the D gene is possibly TRBD2 (6 bases). The CDR3 is 12 amino acids. Trimming left V 3 bases short and J 8 bases short, with 11 bases between. Per the germline V gene, CDR1 is DFQATT and CDR2 is SNEGSKA (reference sequence). The CDR3 is CSASQRVHEQFF. For the CDR3, the DNA is TGCAGTGCTAGTCAGCGGGTCCATGAGCAGTTCTTC.

DNA of the CDR3: TGTGCCAGCAGTATAAAGAGGGATCAGCCCCAGCATTTT. Its protein product is CASSIKRDQPQHF. The chain is built from TRBV12-3 or TRBV12-4 and TRBJ1-5; D not certain. The CDR3 has 13 residues. V was trimmed by 5 bases and J by 5 bases, leaving 10 bases between them.

This clone showed up just once. V usage is TRBV19 and J usage is TRBJ1-5, with D unresolved. V lost 4 bases and J 4 bases, leaving 8 bases between the germline ends. The CDR3 consists of 13 residues. CDR1 is LNHDA, CDR2 SQIVND, per germline (reference sequence). DNA for the CDR3: TGTGCCAGTAGTACACAGAAGAATCAGCCCCAGCATTTT. It codes for CASSTQKNQPQHF.